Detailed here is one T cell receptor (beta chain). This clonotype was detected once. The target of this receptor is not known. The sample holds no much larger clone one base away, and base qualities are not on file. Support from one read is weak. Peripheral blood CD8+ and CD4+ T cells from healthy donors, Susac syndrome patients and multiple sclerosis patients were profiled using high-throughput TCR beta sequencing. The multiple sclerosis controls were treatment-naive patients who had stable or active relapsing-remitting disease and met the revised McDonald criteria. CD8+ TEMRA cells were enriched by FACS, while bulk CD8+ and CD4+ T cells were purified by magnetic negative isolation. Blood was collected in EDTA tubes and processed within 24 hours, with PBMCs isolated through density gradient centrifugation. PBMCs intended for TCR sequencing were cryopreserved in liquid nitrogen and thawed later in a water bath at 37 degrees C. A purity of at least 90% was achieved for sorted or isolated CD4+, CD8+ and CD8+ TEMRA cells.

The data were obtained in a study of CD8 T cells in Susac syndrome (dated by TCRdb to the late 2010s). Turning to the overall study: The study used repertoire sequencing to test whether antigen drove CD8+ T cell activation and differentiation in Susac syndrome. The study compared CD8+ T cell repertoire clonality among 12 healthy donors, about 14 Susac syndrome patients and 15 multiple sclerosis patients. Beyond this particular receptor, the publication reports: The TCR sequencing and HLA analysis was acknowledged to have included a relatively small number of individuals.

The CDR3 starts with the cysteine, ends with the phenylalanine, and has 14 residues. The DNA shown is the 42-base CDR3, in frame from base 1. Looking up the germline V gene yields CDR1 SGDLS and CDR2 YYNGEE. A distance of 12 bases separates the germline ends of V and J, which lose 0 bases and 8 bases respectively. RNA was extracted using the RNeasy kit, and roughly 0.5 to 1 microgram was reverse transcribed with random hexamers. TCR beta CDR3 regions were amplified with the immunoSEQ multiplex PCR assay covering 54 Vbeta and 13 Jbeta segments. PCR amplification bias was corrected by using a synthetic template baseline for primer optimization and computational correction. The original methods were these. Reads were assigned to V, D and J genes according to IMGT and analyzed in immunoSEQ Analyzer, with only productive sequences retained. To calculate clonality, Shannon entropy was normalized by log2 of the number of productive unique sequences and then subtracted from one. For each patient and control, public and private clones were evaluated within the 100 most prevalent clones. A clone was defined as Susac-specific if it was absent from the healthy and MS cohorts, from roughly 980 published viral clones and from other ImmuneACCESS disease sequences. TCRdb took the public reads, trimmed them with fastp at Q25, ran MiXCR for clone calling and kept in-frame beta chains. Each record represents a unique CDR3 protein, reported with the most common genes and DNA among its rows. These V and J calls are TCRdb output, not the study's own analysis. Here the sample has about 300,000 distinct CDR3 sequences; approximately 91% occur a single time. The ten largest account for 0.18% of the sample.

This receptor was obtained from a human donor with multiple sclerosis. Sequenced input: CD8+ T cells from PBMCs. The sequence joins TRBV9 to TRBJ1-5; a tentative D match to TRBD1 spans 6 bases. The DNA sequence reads TGTGCCAGCAGCGTAGAGGGGGGTTGGGAGCCCCAGCATTTT. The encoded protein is CASSVEGGWEPQHF. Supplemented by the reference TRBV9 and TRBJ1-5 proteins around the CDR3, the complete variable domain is DSGVTQTPKHLITATGQRVTLRCSPRSGDLSVYWYQQSLDQGLQFLIQYYNGEERAKGNILERFSAQQFPDLHSELNLSSLELGDSALYFCASSVEGGWEPQHFGDGTRLSIL.